The rows below give T cell receptor beta chains drawn from one sample of a study of cytomegalovirus exposure and HLA in healthy donors. The assay was immunoSEQ multiplex PCR, and TCRdb's table has in-frame clones only and misses some. This sample has fewer than 250,000 clones, with approximately 75% found just once. Source material: PBMCs. The source is a man aged 25-45 years in good health and CMV-seropositive. The CDR3 runs from the conserved cysteine through the conserved F or W. Not every row has a clone size; where given, it reads once, few, many or a size class.

>TRBV2|TRBJ1-2|-
CASSEVVSYGYTF
>TRBV2|TRBJ2-2|once
CASSQTSGGYTGELFF
>TRBV10-3|TRBJ1-2|-
CAAQLEGVNGYTF
>TRBV30|TRBJ2-1|-
CAWSGLQLQFF
>TRBV4-3|TRBJ2-2|-
CASSQDTGVSVTGELFF
>TRBV11-2|TRBJ2-3|-
CASSLGMDTQYF
>TRBV7-2|TRBJ1-3|-
CASSVGQGGNTIYF
>TRBV9|TRBJ1-1|-
CASSVETGHSPEAFF
>TRBV5-6|TRBJ1-1|-
CASSWGETEAFF
>TRBV25-1|TRBJ1-2|-
CASSDAVRNYGYTF
>TRBV6-5|TRBJ2-7|-
CASIGRQPYEQYF
>TRBV19|TRBJ1-1|-
CASSALQGETEAFF
>TRBV7-2|TRBJ1-2|once
CASSLHSSGYGYTF
>TRBV19|TRBJ2-7|once
CASSTKTGVFGEQYF
>TRBV18|TRBJ1-1|few
CASSSTTVGLDTEAFF